Below, 18 T cell receptor beta chains from the same sample are listed, as sequenced in a study of CD8+ T cells in alopecia areata (dated by TCRdb to 2016 to 2018). In the paper's terms, the time point label means: about four weeks on oral tofacitinib. This specimen's treatment or condition label, interpreted: oral pan-JAK inhibitor, 5-10 mg twice daily. The library came from the immunoSEQ multiplex PCR assay. To provide template for TCR sequencing, every sample had RNA extracted and reverse transcribed into cDNA. TCRdb obtained this table from immuneACCESS and retained in-frame rearrangements with V and J assigned. These tables miss some clones; where compared with another copy, unresolved V genes account for less than half of the shortfall, and the remainder is unexplained. The sample table shows roughly 180,000 clones, and 45% to 75% are seen once. The ten largest clones represent less than 3.5% of the sample.

Material: CD4+ T cells sorted from blood, obtained at week 4, from a patient treated with tofacitinib. The receptors come from a human donor with alopecia areata.

This clone came up a few times. The rearrangement uses TRBV7-8 and TRBJ2-1, with 13 bases that match TRBD2. V shed 2 bases, J shed 9 bases, and the junction held 4 bases outside the gene matches. The germline gives CDR1 SGHVS, CDR2 FQNEAQ. CDR3 size: 15 residues. The chain's CDR3 is CASSLPGTSGVEQFF. CDR3 DNA: TGTGCCAGCAGCTTACCCGGGACTAGCGGGGTTGAGCAGTTCTTC.

The chain links TRBV30 to TRBJ1-6; D not resolved. The CDR3 runs 14 residues. Per germline, CDR1 GTSNPN and CDR2 SVGIG (reference sequence). With 0 bases removed from V and 7 bases from J, the gap between germline ends came to 10 bases. This chain's CDR3 is CAWSVKGQNSPLHF. In DNA, the CDR3 is TGTGCCTGGAGTGTGAAAGGGCAGAATTCACCCCTCCACTTT.

The table lists this clone with a few counts. The V gene is TRBV29-1, the J gene TRBJ1-2; 7 bases map to TRBD1. The CDR3 sequence is 13 residues long. Germline loops: CDR1 SQVTM, CDR2 ANQGSEA. The V and J ends lost 3 bases and 6 bases, in that order; junction bases with no gene match: 7. The CDR3 protein is CSVDAQGVHGYTF. The CDR3 coding sequence is TGCAGCGTTGACGCCCAGGGGGTTCATGGCTACACCTTC.

Only a few counts were recorded for this clone. The V gene is TRBV29-1, the J gene TRBJ2-1; D not certain. The germline CDR1 and CDR2 sequences are SQVTM and ANQGSEA. V was clipped by 4 bases and J by 0 bases, with 10 bases between them. The CDR3 length is 14 residues. The CDR3 protein is CSVGELISYNEQFF. The CDR3 DNA follows: TGCAGCGTTGGCGAGCTCATCTCCTACAATGAGCAGTTCTTC.

This sequence joins TRBV7-9 and TRBJ2-5; D not resolved. This CDR3 contains 15 residues. V lost 3 bases and J lost 5, with 16 bases in between. The germline V gene encodes CDR1 SEHNR and CDR2 FQNEAQ (reference sequence). CDR3 nucleotide sequence: TGTGCCAGCAGCTTTCATTCCATGCCCGAGGAGACCCAGTACTTC. Amino acids: CASSFHSMPEETQYF.

This clone showed up just a few times. The gene calls are TRBV7-2 and TRBJ1-5, with a weak D call TRBD1 (6 bases). V was cut by 5 bases and J by 9 bases, with 17 bases left in between. CDR3 length: 14 residues. The V gene's germline CDR1 is SGHTA and CDR2 FQGNSA. The CDR3 loop reads CASSAGYGQPPQHF. The CDR3 bases are TGTGCCAGCAGCGCCGGATACGGACAGCCGCCCCAGCATTTT.

The V and J genes are TRBV6-6 and TRBJ1-2; 7 bases agree with TRBD1. The CDR3 runs 14 residues. Germline CDR1 is MNHNY and CDR2 is SVGAGI (reference sequence). The ends lost 0 bases at V and 6 bases at J; junction bases unmatched: 4. This CDR3 is CASSYSRGLDGYTF. The CDR3 region has the DNA TGTGCCAGCAGTTACTCAAGGGGGCTTGATGGCTACACCTTC.

V is TRBV20-1 and J is TRBJ1-2; D unclear. Germline V lookup: CDR1 DFQATT, CDR2 SNEGSKA (reference sequence). The V gene lost 3 bases and the J gene lost 8 bases, with 7 bases spanning the gap. The CDR3 sequence is 10 residues long. The CDR3 sequence: CSARADGYTF. In DNA form, the CDR3 reads TGCAGTGCTAGGGCGGACGGCTACACCTTC.

The chain recombines TRBV19 with TRBJ1-4; D possibly corresponds to TRBD1 (5 bases). Germline V gives CDR1 LNHDA, CDR2 SQIVND (reference sequence). Deletions cut 8 bases from V and 7 bases from J, with 23 bases between. The CDR3 is made up of 16 amino acids. The CDR3 spells CASGKSGVTGGEKLFF. The DNA of the CDR3 is TGTGCCAGTGGAAAATCGGGGGTAACAGGAGGTGAAAAACTGTTTTTT.

Worth noting for this clone: Within the sample, other DNA sequences also encode this same CDR3. The chain uses TRBV2 and TRBJ1-6; D not resolved. In germline, CDR1 is SNHLY, CDR2 FYNNEI. V shed 2 bases and J shed 7 bases, with 6 bases lying between them. The CDR3 is 13 amino acids. In nucleotides, the CDR3 is TGTGCCAGCAGTGAAATTGGGAATTCACCCCTCCACTTT. Translated: CASSEIGNSPLHF.

This clone was seen more than once but under ten times. V and J are TRBV7-2 and TRBJ2-1; D not resolved. Germline V gene sequence: CDR1 SGHTA, CDR2 FQGNSA. CDR3 length: 16 residues. Trimming removed 2 bases from V and 5 bases from J, with 16 bases in between. DNA for the CDR3: TGTGCCAGCAGCTTACGACCCAACAGTAGGGACAATGAGCAGTTCTTC. Protein: CASSLRPNSRDNEQFF. Using reference TRBV7-2 and TRBJ2-1 for the parts outside the CDR3, the full variable domain is GAGVSQSPSNKVTEKGKDVELRCDPISGHTALYWYRQSLGQGLEFLIYFQGNSAPDKSGLPSDRFSAERTGGSVSTLTIQRTQQEDSAVYLCASSLRPNSRDNEQFFGPGTRLTVL.

This clone was picked up a small number of times. The rearrangement links TRBV2 to TRBJ2-7; no clear D. The germline gives CDR1 SNHLY, CDR2 FYNNEI. V was clipped by 8 bases and J by 4 bases, with 9 bases between them. There are 11 residues in the CDR3. The CDR3, as DNA: TGTGCCAGCGCCGAGAGATACGAGCAGTACTTC. Its protein product is CASAERYEQYF. Full variable domain (rest looked up from reference TRBV2 and TRBJ2-7): EPEVTQTPSHQVTQMGQEVILRCVPISNHLYFYWYRQILGQKVEFLVSFYNNEISEKSEIFDDQFSVERPDGSNFTLKIRSTKLEDSAMYFCASAERYEQYFGPGTRLTVT.

The gene calls are TRBV7-2 and TRBJ2-7; D gene uncertain. The CDR3 runs to 13 residues. V was clipped by 1 base and J by 2 bases, with 6 bases between them. Germline CDR1 is SGHTA and CDR2 is FQGNSA. Written as DNA, the CDR3 is TGTGCCAGCAGCTTAGTGTCGGCCTACGAGCAGTACTTC. Its translation is CASSLVSAYEQYF. Using reference TRBV7-2 and TRBJ2-7 for the parts outside the CDR3, the full variable domain is GAGVSQSPSNKVTEKGKDVELRCDPISGHTALYWYRQSLGQGLEFLIYFQGNSAPDKSGLPSDRFSAERTGGSVSTLTIQRTQQEDSAVYLCASSLVSAYEQYFGPGTRLTVT.

This chain uses TRBV18 with TRBJ2-5; D remains unclear. The CDR3 runs to 14 residues. The V gene lost 4 bases and the J gene lost 4 bases, with 13 bases spanning the gap. CDR1 is KGHSH, CDR2 LQKENI, per germline. Here the CDR3 DNA reads TGTGCCAGCTCACAAACCAACGCTAGAGAGACCCAGTACTTC. It translates to CASSQTNARETQYF.

This clone occurred a few times. V and J are TRBV28 and TRBJ1-2, with D possibly matching TRBD1 (6 bases). V lost 3 bases and J 4 bases, leaving 9 bases between the germline ends. CDR3 length equals 13 residues. Germline CDR1 reads MDHEN; CDR2 reads SYDVKM. The CDR3 spells CASSFTGAYGYTF. CDR3 sequence (DNA): TGTGCCAGCAGTTTTACGGGGGCCTATGGCTACACCTTC.

V is TRBV2 and J is TRBJ2-1; TRBD2 agrees at 11 bases. The CDR3 sequence is 14 residues long. Germline-derived CDR1 and CDR2 are SNHLY and FYNNEI. V lost 4 bases to trimming and J lost 6 bases; unmatched junction nucleotides: 2. CDR3 nucleotides: TGTGCCAGCAGTGCTAGCGGGGGGACCAATGAGCAGTTCTTC. Amino acids: CASSASGGTNEQFF.

The gene calls are TRBV5-1 and TRBJ2-2; 9 bases are a match to TRBD1. Per the germline V gene, CDR1 is SGHRS and CDR2 is YFSETQ. The CDR3 totals 16 residues. The V and J ends lost 5 bases and 1 base, in that order; junction bases with no gene match: 6. The DNA for the CDR3 is TGCGCCAGCAGAACACAGGGGGCAGTGAACACCGGGGAGCTGTTTTTT. This encodes CASRTQGAVNTGELFF.

This clone has more than one count but fewer than ten. This chain uses TRBV27 with TRBJ1-1, with D maybe TRBD1 (6 bases). The germline V gene has CDR1 MNHEY and CDR2 SMNVEV (reference sequence). V was trimmed by 5 bases and J by 4 bases, leaving 14 bases between them. The CDR3 runs to 14 residues. The DNA for the CDR3 is TGTGCCAGCAGTCGCAGGGGAGGGGGCACTGAAGCTTTCTTT. This encodes CASSRRGGGTEAFF.